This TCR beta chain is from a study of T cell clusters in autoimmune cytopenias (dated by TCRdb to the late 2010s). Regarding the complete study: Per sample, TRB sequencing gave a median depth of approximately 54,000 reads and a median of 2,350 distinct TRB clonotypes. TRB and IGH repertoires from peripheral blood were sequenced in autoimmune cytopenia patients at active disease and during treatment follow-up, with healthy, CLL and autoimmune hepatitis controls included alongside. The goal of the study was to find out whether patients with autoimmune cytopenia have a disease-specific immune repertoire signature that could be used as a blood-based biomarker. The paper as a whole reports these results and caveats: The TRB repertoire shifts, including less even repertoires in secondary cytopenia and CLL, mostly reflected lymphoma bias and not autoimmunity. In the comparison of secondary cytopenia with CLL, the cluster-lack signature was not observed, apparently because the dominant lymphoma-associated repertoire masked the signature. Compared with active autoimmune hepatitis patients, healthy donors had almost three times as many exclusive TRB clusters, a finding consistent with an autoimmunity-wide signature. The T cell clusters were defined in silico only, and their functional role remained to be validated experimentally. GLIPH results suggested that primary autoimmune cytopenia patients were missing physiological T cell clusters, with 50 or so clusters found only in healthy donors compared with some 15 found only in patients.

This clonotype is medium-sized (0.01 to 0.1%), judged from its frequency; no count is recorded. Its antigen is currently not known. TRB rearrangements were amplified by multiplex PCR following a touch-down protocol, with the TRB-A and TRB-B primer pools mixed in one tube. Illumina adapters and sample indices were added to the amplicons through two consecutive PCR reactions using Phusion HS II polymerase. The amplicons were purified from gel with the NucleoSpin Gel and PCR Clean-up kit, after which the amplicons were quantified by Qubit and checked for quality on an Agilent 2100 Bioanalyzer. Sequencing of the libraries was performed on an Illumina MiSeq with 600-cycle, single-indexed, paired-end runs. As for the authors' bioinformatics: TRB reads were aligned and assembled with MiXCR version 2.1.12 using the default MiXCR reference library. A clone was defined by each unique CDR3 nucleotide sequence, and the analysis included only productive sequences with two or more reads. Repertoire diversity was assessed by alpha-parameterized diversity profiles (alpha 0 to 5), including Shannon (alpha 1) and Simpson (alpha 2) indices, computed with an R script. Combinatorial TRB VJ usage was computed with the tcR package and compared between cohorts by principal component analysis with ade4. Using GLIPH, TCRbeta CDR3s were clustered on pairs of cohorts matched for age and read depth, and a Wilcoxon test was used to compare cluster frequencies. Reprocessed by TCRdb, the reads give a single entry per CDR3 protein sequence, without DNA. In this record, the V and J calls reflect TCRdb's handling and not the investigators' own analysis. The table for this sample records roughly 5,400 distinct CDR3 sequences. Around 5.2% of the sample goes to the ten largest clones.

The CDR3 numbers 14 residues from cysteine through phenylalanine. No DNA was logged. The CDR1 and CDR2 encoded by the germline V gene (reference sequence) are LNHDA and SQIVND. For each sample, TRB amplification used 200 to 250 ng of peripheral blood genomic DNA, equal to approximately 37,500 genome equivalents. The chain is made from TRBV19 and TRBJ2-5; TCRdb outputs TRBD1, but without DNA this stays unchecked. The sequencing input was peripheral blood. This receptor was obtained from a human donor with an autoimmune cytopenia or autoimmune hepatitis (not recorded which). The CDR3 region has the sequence CASSITGGSETQYF.